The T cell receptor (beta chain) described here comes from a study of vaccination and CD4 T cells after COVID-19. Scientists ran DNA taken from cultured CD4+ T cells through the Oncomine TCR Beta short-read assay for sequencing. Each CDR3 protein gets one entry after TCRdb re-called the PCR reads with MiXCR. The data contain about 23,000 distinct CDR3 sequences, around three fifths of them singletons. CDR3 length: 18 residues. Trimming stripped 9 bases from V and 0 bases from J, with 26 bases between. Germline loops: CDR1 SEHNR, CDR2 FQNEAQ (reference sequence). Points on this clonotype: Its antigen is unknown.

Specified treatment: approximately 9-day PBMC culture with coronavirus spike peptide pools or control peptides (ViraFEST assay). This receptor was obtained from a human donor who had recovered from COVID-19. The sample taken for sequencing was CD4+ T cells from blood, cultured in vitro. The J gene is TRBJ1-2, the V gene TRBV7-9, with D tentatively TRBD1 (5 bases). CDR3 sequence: CASSRWGTELTPNYGYTF. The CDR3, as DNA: TGTGCCAGTTCCAGGTGGGGGACTGAGCTAACGCCTAACTATGGCTACACCTTC. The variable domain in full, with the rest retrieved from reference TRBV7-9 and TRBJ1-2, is DTGVSQNPRHKITKRGQNVTFRCDPISEHNRLYWYRQTLGQGPEFLTYFQNEAQLEKSRLLSDRFSAERPKGSFSTLEIQRTEQGDSAMYLCASSRWGTELTPNYGYTFGSGTRLTVV.